The clone carrying this TCR beta chain was counted a single time. The data are from a study of T cell changes during pregnancy in multiple sclerosis. Clones were read by immunoSEQ multiplex PCR, and TCRdb kept only the in-frame ones, dropping some. Of 35,000 to 40,000 clones listed, about 92% are singletons. The V gene's germline CDR1 is SGHRS and CDR2 YFSETQ. Trimming at V came to 0 bases and at J to 3 bases, leaving 2 bases not matched to a gene. This CDR3 is built from 14 residues. This clonotype was obtained from a female donor with multiple sclerosis, enrolled in a pregnancy study. The material sequenced was CD4+ T cells from peripheral blood mononuclear cells, taken in the third trimester of pregnancy. V usage is TRBV5-1 and J usage is TRBJ1-2; 7 bases are a match to TRBD1. The CDR3 bases are TGCGCCAGCAGCTTGGAGACAGGGTACTATGGCTACACCTTC. Amino acid sequence: CASSLETGYYGYTF.